This TCR beta chain comes out of a study of shared clonotypes between healthy human individuals. On the study more broadly: A couple of female and a few male donors aged 18 to 49 were enrolled. The study used three CD4 naive, three CD4 memory, two CD8 naive and one CD8 memory plate per donor.

Here immunoSEQ multiplex PCR was the method, and the copy in TCRdb shows in-frame clones only, minus some. Of about 610,000 clones in the sample, less than 98% are singletons; the top ten hold about 0.057%. General study points: Expectations were that clonotype sharing among donors would be affected by sequencing depth.

Regarding this clone: The target antigen is unknown.

Germline values: CDR1 SNHLY, CDR2 FYNNEI. The ends lost 9 bases at V and 3 bases at J; junction bases unmatched: 7. There are 14 residues in the CDR3. CD4+ cell separation produced CD45RA+ naive and CD45RA-negative memory subsets. This clonotype was obtained from a woman aged 30 to 39 in good health. The chain has TRBV2 and TRBJ2-7; 11 bases are a match to TRBD1. The sequencing input was naive CD4+ T cells sorted from blood. The subset here: CD45RA+ positively selected. DNA of the CDR3: TGTGCCAGACAACTGGGACAGGGGGTCTACGAGCAGTACTTC. Translation gives CARQLGQGVYEQYF.